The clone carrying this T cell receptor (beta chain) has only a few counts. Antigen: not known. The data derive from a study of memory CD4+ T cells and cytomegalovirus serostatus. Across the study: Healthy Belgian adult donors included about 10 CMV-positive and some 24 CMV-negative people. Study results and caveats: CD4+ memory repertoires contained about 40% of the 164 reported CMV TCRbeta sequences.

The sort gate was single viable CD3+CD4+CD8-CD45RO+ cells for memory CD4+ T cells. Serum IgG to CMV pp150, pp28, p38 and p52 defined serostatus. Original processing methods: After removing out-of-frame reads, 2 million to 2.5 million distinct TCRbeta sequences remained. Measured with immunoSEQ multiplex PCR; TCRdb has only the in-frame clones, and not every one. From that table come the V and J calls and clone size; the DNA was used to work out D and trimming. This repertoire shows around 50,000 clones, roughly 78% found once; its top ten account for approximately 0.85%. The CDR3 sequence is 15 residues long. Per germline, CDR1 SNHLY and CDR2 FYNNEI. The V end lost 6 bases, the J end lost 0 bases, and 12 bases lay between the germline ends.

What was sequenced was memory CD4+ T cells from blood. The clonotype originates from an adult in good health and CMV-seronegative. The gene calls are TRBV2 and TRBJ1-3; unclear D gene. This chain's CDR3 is CASRLLEASGNTIYF. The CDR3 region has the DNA TGTGCCAGCAGATTATTGGAGGCCTCTGGAAACACCATATATTTT. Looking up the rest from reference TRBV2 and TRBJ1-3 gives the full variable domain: EPEVTQTPSHQVTQMGQEVILRCVPISNHLYFYWYRQILGQKVEFLVSFYNNEISEKSEIFDDQFSVERPDGSNFTLKIRSTKLEDSAMYFCASRLLEASGNTIYFGEGSWLTVV.